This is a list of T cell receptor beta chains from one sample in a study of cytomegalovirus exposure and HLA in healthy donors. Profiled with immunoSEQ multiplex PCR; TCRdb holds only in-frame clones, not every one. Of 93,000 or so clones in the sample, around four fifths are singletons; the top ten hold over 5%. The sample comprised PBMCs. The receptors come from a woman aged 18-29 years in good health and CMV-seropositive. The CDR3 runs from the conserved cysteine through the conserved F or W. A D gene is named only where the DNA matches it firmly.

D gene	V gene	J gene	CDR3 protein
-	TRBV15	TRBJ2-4	CATSTWGDVGLVIQYF
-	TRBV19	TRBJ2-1	CASNEGRYNEQFF
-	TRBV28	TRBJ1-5	CASSPRETSNQPQHF
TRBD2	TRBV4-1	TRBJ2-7	CASSHLAGGTYEQYF
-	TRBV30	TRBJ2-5	CAWSAQGVKGETQYF
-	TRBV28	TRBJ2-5	CASSSQQMGEETQYF
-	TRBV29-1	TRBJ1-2	CSGMTGSNYGYTF
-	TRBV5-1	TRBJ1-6	CASSLAVTGSPLHF
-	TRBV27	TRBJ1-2	CASSFVSDSRGYGYTF
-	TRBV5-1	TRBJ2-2	CASSLVLAGAGELFF
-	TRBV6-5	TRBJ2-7	CASRIRLYTYEQYF
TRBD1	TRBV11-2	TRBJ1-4	CASSVTGGEGEKLFF
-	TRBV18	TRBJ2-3	CASSLTIDRGVTQYF
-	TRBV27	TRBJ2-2	CASSSQLIAGELFF
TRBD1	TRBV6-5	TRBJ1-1	CASNRDRGGTEAFF
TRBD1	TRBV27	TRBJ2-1	CASSTRDRSRDNEQFF
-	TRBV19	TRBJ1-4	CASSARTASNEKLFF
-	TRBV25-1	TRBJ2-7	CASSGDYPYEQYF
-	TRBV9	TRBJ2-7	CASSDTGYEQYF
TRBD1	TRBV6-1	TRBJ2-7	CASSEYRTGERNEQYF
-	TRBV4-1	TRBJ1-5	CATKNRAGENQPQHF
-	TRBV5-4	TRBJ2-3	CASSSQGGTDTQYF
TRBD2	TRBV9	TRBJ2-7	CASSPRTSDEQYF
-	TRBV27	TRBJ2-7	CASSVQGTYEQYF
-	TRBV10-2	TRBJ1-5	CASSEAGIWSNQPQHF
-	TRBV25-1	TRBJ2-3	CASSERQEDSTDTQYF
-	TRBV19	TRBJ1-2	CASRQAANYGYTF
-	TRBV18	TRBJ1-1	CASSPGGGANTEAFF
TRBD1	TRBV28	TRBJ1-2	CASSQGQSLFGYTF
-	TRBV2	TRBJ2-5	CASSGGTPATQYF
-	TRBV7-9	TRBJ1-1	CASPRAFF
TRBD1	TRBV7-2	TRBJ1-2	CASSWTGLSNGYTF
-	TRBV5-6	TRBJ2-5	CASSSPTLLAAQYF
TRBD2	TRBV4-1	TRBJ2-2	CASSQDRSSGYGRTGELFF
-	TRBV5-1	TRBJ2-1	CASSFDRPSYNEQFF
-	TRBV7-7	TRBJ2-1	CASSLSPGLYNEQFF
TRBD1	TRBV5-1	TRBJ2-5	CASSTRDRQETQYF
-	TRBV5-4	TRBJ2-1	CASSLVTRTYNEQFF
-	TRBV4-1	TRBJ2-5	CASSLQGSREGTQYF
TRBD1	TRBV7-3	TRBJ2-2	CASSLKGGSTGELFF
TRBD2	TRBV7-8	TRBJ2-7	CASSLYSGSPYGQYF
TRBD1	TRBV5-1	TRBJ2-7	CASSPTTGYEQYF
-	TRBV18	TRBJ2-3	CASSEDTSTDTQYF